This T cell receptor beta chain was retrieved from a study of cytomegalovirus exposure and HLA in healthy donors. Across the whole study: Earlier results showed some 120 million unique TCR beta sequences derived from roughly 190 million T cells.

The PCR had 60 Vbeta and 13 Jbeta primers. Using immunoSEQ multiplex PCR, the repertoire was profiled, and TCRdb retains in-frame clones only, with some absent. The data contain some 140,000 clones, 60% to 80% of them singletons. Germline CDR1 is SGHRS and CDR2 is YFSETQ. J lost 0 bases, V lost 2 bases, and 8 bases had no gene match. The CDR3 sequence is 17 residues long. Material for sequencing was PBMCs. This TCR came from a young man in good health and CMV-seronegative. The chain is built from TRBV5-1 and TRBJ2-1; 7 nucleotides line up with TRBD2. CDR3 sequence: CASSLAGRGSSYNEQFF. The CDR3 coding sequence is TGCGCCAGCAGCTTAGCGGGGCGGGGAAGCTCCTACAATGAGCAGTTCTTC.